The following is a T cell receptor (beta chain) sequence with its context. This entry comes from a study of CD8 T cells in Susac syndrome. About the research overall: Treatment status at blood draw for the Susac syndrome patients was therapy-naive, corticosteroids, or intravenous immunoglobulin alone.

RNA in amounts of roughly 0.5 to 1 ug was reverse transcribed with random hexamers. Across 54 Vbeta and 13 Jbeta, immunoSEQ multiplex PCR amplified TCR beta CDR3. In TCRdb, the immunoSEQ multiplex PCR reads were re-called with MiXCR into one record per CDR3 protein. The data show 120,000 or so distinct CDR3 sequences, with approximately 96% seen just once and less than 0.15% held by the top ten. V dropped 4 bases and J dropped 0 bases, with 16 bases sitting between them. The CDR3 has 16 amino acids. Germline V gene sequence: CDR1 SGHRS, CDR2 YFSETQ. Peripheral blood CD8+ and CD4+ T cells were profiled by TCR beta sequencing. Negative isolation was used for CD8+ and CD4+ T cells, and FACS enrichment was applied to TEMRA cells.

Material for sequencing was CD4+ T cells from PBMCs. The chain uses TRBV5-1 and TRBJ1-1, with D possibly TRBD1 on 5 matching bases. The sequence came from a human donor with Susac syndrome. Here the CDR3 DNA reads TGCGCCAGCAGCCTAGGACACGGACCCATGAACACTGAAGCTTTCTTT. Translation: CASSLGHGPMNTEAFF. Full variable domain (remainder filled in from reference TRBV5-1 and TRBJ1-1): KAGVTQTPRYLIKTRGQQVTLSCSPISGHRSVSWYQQTPGQGLQFLFEYFSETQRNKGNFPGRFSGRQFSNSRSEMNVSTLELGDSALYLCASSLGHGPMNTEAFFGQGTRLTVV.